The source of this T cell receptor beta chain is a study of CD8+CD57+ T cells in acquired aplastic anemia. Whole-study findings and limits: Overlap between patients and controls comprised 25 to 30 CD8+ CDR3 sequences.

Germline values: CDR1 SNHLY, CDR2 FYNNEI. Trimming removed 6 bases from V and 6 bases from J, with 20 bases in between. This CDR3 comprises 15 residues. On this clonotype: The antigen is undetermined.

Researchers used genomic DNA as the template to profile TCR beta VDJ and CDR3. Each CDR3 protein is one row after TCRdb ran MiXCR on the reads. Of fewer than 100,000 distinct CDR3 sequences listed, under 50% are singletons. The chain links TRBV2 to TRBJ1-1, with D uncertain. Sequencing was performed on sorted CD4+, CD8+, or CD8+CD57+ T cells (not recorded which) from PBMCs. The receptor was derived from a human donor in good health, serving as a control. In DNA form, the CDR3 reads TGTGCCAGCAGGGGATCGATGGGGAGTTTGGCTGAAGCTTTCTTT. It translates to CASRGSMGSLAEAFF.